This passage covers 19 T cell receptor beta chains from one sample sequenced in a study of neurological immune-mediated disorders. TCRdb used MiXCR to reprocess the 5' RACE reads, holding one entry per CDR3 protein. The table lists approximately 100,000 distinct CDR3 sequences, roughly 4% of them singletons. Sequenced sample: PBMCs. Receptors were obtained from a woman between 18 and 30 years old with multiple sclerosis.

This clonotype was observed at least ten times. This sequence joins TRBV9 and TRBJ2-1; D not certain. Trimming removed 0 bases at V and 7 bases at J, with 5 bases between. From germline, CDR1 is SGDLS and CDR2 YYNGEE. This CDR3 contains 12 residues. CDR3: CASSVGVNEQFF. For the CDR3, the DNA is TGTGCCAGCAGCGTAGGGGTTAATGAGCAGTTCTTC.

This clonotype was counted ten times or more. The chain has TRBV24-1 and TRBJ2-5; the D gene is possibly TRBD1 (6 bases). There are 15 residues in the CDR3. Germline values: CDR1 KGHDR, CDR2 SFDVKD. V shed 4 bases and J shed 1 base, with 12 bases lying between them. Here the CDR3 DNA reads TGTGCCACCAGTGAACCACAGGGACCCCAAGAGACCCAGTACTTC. It yields the protein CATSEPQGPQETQYF.

This clonotype was seen many times. This chain uses TRBV6-2 or TRBV6-3 with TRBJ2-6, with a tentative D call TRBD2 (5 bases). The V end was cut by 4 bases, the J end by 0 bases, with 10 bases between. The germline V gene encodes CDR1 MNHEY and CDR2 SVGEGT. This CDR3 spans 16 amino acids. The CDR3 sequence: CASSSSGSSGANVLTF. The CDR3 nucleotides read TGTGCCAGCAGTTCGAGCGGAAGCTCTGGGGCCAACGTCCTGACTTTC.

Ten or more counts support this clonotype. The chain couples TRBV19 to TRBJ2-7, with 10 nucleotides matching TRBD1. The ends lost 7 bases at V and 2 bases at J; junction bases unmatched: 8. This CDR3 has 15 amino acids. Germline V lookup: CDR1 LNHDA, CDR2 SQIVND (reference sequence). The CDR3: CASTPGTGEAYEQYF. The CDR3 nucleotides read TGTGCCAGTACCCCTGGGACAGGGGAGGCCTACGAGCAGTACTTC.

This clonotype was counted at least ten times. This sequence joins TRBV10-2 and TRBJ2-7; no definite D call. The CDR3 sequence is 12 residues long. Germline V CDR1 and CDR2: WSHSY, SAAADI. Trimming shortened V by 2 bases and J by 6 bases, and 8 bases separated the two germline ends. This CDR3 reads CASSEGTSEQYF. DNA of the CDR3: TGCGCCAGCAGTGAGGGAACGTCCGAGCAGTACTTC.

This clonotype was observed at least ten times. The rearrangement links TRBV28 to TRBJ2-5, with D unresolved. The CDR3 totals 17 residues. The germline V gene encodes CDR1 MDHEN and CDR2 SYDVKM. Trimming took 1 base from V and 2 from J, leaving 17 bases between them. The CDR3: CASSLLETRTAQETQYF. CDR3 DNA: TGTGCCAGCAGTTTATTAGAGACGCGAACCGCTCAAGAGACCCAGTACTTC.

This clonotype has ten or more counts. This sequence joins TRBV29-1 and TRBJ1-5, with TRBD1 matching over 10 bases. Germline loops: CDR1 SQVTM, CDR2 ANQGSEA. The CDR3 is made up of 14 amino acids. The J segment lost 7 bases and the V segment lost 6 bases, leaving 9 bases of the junction unmatched. The CDR3 DNA is TGCAGCGTGGCCGGGACAGGGGAAGGGCAGCCCCAGCATTTT. Protein product: CSVAGTGEGQPQHF.

This clonotype has ten or more counts. The chain combines TRBV20-1 with TRBJ1-5; TRBD1 is a possible D gene (6 bases). Germline values: CDR1 DFQATT, CDR2 SNEGSKA (reference sequence). V lost 2 bases and J lost 5, with 13 bases in between. The CDR3 has 14 residues. CDR3 residues: CSARPPGGHQPQHF. As DNA, the CDR3 is TGCAGTGCTAGACCCCCCGGGGGCCATCAGCCCCAGCATTTT.

This clonotype was observed at least ten times. This chain connects TRBV12-3 or TRBV12-4 to TRBJ1-4; D gene ambiguous. The CDR3 runs 14 residues. The V end was cut by 5 bases, the J end by 8 bases, with 15 bases between. CDR3 sequence reads: CASSPRVLGEKLFF. The CDR3 DNA sequence: TGTGCCAGCAGTCCCCGGGTCCTCGGCGAAAAACTGTTTTTT.

This clonotype appeared many times. The J gene is TRBJ2-3, the V gene TRBV20-1; either TRBD1 or TRBD2 may fit D (5 bases each). The V end lost 3 bases, the J end lost 0 bases, and 10 bases lay between the germline ends. Germline V gene data show CDR1 as DFQATT and CDR2 as SNEGSKA (reference sequence). The CDR3 is 14 residues long. CDR3 DNA sequence: TGCAGTGCTAGGACCGGGGCGAGCACAGATACGCAGTATTTT. Translating it yields CSARTGASTDTQYF.

This clonotype has a count of ten or more. The chain has TRBV5-6 and TRBJ1-1; D might be TRBD1 (6 bases). Trimming pared 0 bases from V and 0 bases from J, leaving 12 bases between. Germline CDR1 SGHDT, CDR2 YYEEEE. This CDR3 has 16 amino acids. The CDR3 DNA follows: TGTGCCAGCAGCTTGGATGGACAGATAATGAACACTGAAGCTTTCTTT. It is translated as CASSLDGQIMNTEAFF. The whole variable domain, remainder taken from reference TRBV5-6 and TRBJ1-1, is DAGVTQSPTHLIKTRGQQVTLRCSPKSGHDTVSWYQQALGQGPQFIFQYYEEEERQRGNFPDRFSGHQFPNYSSELNVNALLLGDSALYLCASSLDGQIMNTEAFFGQGTRLTVV.

The sample holds many counts of this clonotype. The chain joins TRBV6-5 to TRBJ1-2; D may be TRBD1 (5 bases). This CDR3 has 16 residues. Germline V lookup: CDR1 MNHEY, CDR2 SVGAGI. V lost 2 bases, J lost 5 bases, and 18 bases lay in between. This CDR3 reads CASSYGIGREGYGYTF. DNA of the CDR3: TGTGCCAGCAGTTACGGAATCGGCAGGGAGGGATATGGCTACACCTTC.

The chain carries TRBV4-2 and TRBJ2-7, with a possible D match to TRBD1 (6 bases). The CDR3 loop spans 15 amino acids. Germline V CDR1 and CDR2: LGHNA, YNFKEQ. V was trimmed by 3 bases and J by 2 bases, leaving 14 bases between them. Here the CDR3 DNA reads TGTGCCAGCAGCCATACAATGACAGGTACCTACGAGCAGTACTTC. It encodes CASSHTMTGTYEQYF.

This clonotype was detected many times. This chain links TRBV20-1 with TRBJ2-6, with TRBD1 matching over 7 bases. This CDR3 is built from 17 residues. Germline CDR1 DFQATT, CDR2 SNEGSKA (reference sequence). Germline trimming cut 4 bases from V and 0 bases from J; bases unmatched to any gene: 9. CDR3 amino acids: CSANAGTDTSGANVLTF. The CDR3, as DNA: TGCAGTGCTAACGCCGGGACAGATACCTCTGGGGCCAACGTCCTGACTTTC.

The table lists this clonotype with a few counts. This may come from a read error, since a much larger clone is one base off. This chain joins TRBV20-1 and TRBJ1-3, with 8 bases fitting TRBD1. The CDR3 length is 14 residues. CDR1 is DFQATT, CDR2 SNEGSKA, per germline (reference sequence). The CDR3 spells CSASDRGSGKTIYF. CDR3 DNA: TGCAGTGCTAGCGACAGGGGATCGGGAAAAACCATATATTTT.

This clonotype was observed at least ten times. The rearrangement links TRBV5-1 to TRBJ2-3; TRBD2 aligns across 8 bases. Germline V CDR1 and CDR2: SGHRS, YFSETQ. The CDR3 runs 17 residues. V shed 0 bases, J shed 0 bases, and the junction held 6 bases outside the gene matches. The CDR3 bases are TGCGCCAGCAGCTTGGGTACTAGCGGAACTAGCACAGATACGCAGTATTTT. Its protein product is CASSLGTSGTSTDTQYF.

The gene calls are TRBV6-5 and TRBJ1-2; D is unclear. V was clipped by 8 bases and J by 0 bases, with 22 bases between them. Germline V gives CDR1 MNHEY, CDR2 SVGAGI. The CDR3 runs 17 residues. CDR3 sequence (DNA): TGTGCCAGCTCAAGGGCCCCAAGAAGCTTAGCTAACTATGGCTACACCTTC. Protein: CASSRAPRSLANYGYTF.

This clonotype was observed at least ten times. The chain couples TRBV7-6 to TRBJ1-4; D is unresolved. V shed 5 bases and J shed 8 bases, with 12 bases lying between them. The CDR3 is made up of 13 amino acids. Germline lookup yields CDR1 SGHVS and CDR2 FNYEAQ. CDR3 DNA: TGTGCCAGCAGCGGGGAGGGAGAAGAAAAACTGTTTTTT. Its protein product is CASSGEGEEKLFF.

This clonotype appeared many times. The chain is built from TRBV12-3 or TRBV12-4 and TRBJ2-5; 12 bases are a match to TRBD1. V was pared by 5 bases and J by 5 bases, with 6 bases of the junction left unmatched. This CDR3 region has 15 residues. DNA of the CDR3: TGTGCCAGCAGTCGGGACAGGGGGCGCGTCGAGACCCAGTACTTC. This sequence encodes CASSRDRGRVETQYF.